Listed below are T cell receptor beta chains from one sample, sequenced in a study of shared clonotypes between healthy human individuals. Produced via immunoSEQ multiplex PCR; TCRdb's table is partial and in-frame only. The sample has about 2.4 million clones; 93% are singletons. Specimen: naive CD4+ T cells from PBMCs. These receptors all stem from a man younger than 30 in good health. Some clones in this sample may be carry-over from other donors' samples. The CDR3 runs from the conserved cysteine through the conserved F or W. D genes are given only for firm matches. Where a row states a size, it is once, few, many or the class of an expanded clone; other rows omit it.

v_gene	d_gene	abundance	j_gene	CDR3nt	CDR3aa
TRBV5-1	.	.	TRBJ2-3	TGCGCCAGCAGCTTGGCGGGTGTTACAGATACGCAGTATTTT	CASSLAGVTDTQYF
TRBV28	TRBD1	.	TRBJ1-5	TGTGCCAGCAGCCACTCCGGGACAGGGGGCGCGGGGCAGCCCCAGCATTTT	CASSHSGTGGAGQPQHF
TRBV5-1	TRBD1	.	TRBJ1-5	TGCGCCAGCAGCTTGGGGGGACAGGACAATCAGCCCCAGCATTTT	CASSLGGQDNQPQHF
TRBV5-1	TRBD1	.	TRBJ1-4	TGCGCCAGCAGCACCCGGGACAGCTCTGAAAAACTGTTTTTT	CASSTRDSSEKLFF
TRBV10-1	TRBD2	.	TRBJ2-1	TGCGCCAGCAGTCCGAGGACTAGCGGGAGGGGATACAATGAGCAGTTCTTC	CASSPRTSGRGYNEQFF
TRBV6-6	.	.	TRBJ1-3	TGTGCCAGCAGAGATCCGGGCCAGAAGCCTGGAAACACCATATATTTT	CASRDPGQKPGNTIYF
TRBV29-1	.	once	TRBJ2-7	TGCAGCGTTGCCGAGGGGACCTACGAGCAGTACTTC	CSVAEGTYEQYF
TRBV5-5	.	.	TRBJ1-4	TGTGCCAGCAGCTTGGCCAGGGATGAAAAACTGTTTTTT	CASSLARDEKLFF
TRBV28	.	.	TRBJ2-7	TGTGCCAGCAGTACTACATCCTACGAGCAGTACTTC	CASSTTSYEQYF
TRBV5-4	.	once	TRBJ1-2	TGTGCCAGCAGCTTTTTGGGGGGTAACTATGGCTACACCTTC	CASSFLGGNYGYTF
TRBV18	TRBD1	.	TRBJ2-3	TGTGCCAGCTCACCACCGGGACAGGCGAACACAGATACGCAGTATTTT	CASSPPGQANTDTQYF
TRBV7-2	.	.	TRBJ2-1	TGTGCCAGCAGCCAGGTAGGGTACAATGAGCAGTTCTTC	CASSQVGYNEQFF
TRBV6-4	.	.	TRBJ1-1	TGTGCCAGCGGGCGGGGGGTTTTGGGGGAGCCCACTGAAGCTTTCTTT	CASGRGVLGEPTEAFF
TRBV5-1	.	.	TRBJ1-1	TGCGCCAGCAGCTTGGAGAGGATGAACACTGAAGCTTTCTTT	CASSLERMNTEAFF
TRBV2	.	.	TRBJ2-7	TGTGCCAGCAGTGAATGGGGGGAGCAGTACTTC	CASSEWGEQYF
TRBV5-1	TRBD1	.	TRBJ2-3	TGCGCCAGCAGATTGACAGGGCTGGCAGATACGCAGTATTTT	CASRLTGLADTQYF
TRBV4-1	.	.	TRBJ2-7	TGCGCCAGCAGCCAGACCCCAGGGTCCCCTGCCTACGAGCAGTACTTC	CASSQTPGSPAYEQYF
TRBV4-2	TRBD1	.	TRBJ1-2	TGTGCCAGCAGCCCCCGGGACAGGGGCTACGGCTACACCTTC	CASSPRDRGYGYTF
TRBV2	TRBD1	.	TRBJ1-2	TGTGCCAGCACTCTGACAGGGCCCTATGGCTACACCTTC	CASTLTGPYGYTF
TRBV7-3	.	.	TRBJ2-1	TGTGCCAGCAGCTCCTCTAGGGACAATGAGCAGTTCTTC	CASSSSRDNEQFF
TRBV4-2	TRBD1	once	TRBJ2-3	TGTGCCAGCAGCCAGGCAGTGGGGGGACAGGGCTCCACAGATACGCAGTATTTT	CASSQAVGGQGSTDTQYF
TRBV28	.	.	TRBJ1-2	TGTGCCAGCAGTTTATCGGGTGACAGGCCTCGGGGCTATGGCTACACCTTC	CASSLSGDRPRGYGYTF
TRBV28	.	.	TRBJ2-5	TGTGCCAGCAGTTTAGCAGTAGGGGGAGAGACCCAGTACTTC	CASSLAVGGETQYF
TRBV28	.	.	TRBJ1-3	TGTGCCAGCAGTGGATGGGAGGTAGGGGCTGGAAACACCATATATTTT	CASSGWEVGAGNTIYF
TRBV6-1	TRBD2	.	TRBJ2-7	TGTGCCAGCAGTGAGTTCGGACTAGCGGCCTACGAGCAGTACTTC	CASSEFGLAAYEQYF
TRBV5-1	.	.	TRBJ2-1	TGCGCCAGCAGCTTGGCAAGAGTGGAGGACAATGAGCAGTTCTTC	CASSLARVEDNEQFF
TRBV4-1	TRBD1	.	TRBJ1-2	TGCGCCAGCAGCCAAGACTACACCGACAGGGGAGTCGAAGGCTACACCTTC	CASSQDYTDRGVEGYTF
TRBV6-5	TRBD1	.	TRBJ2-7	TGTGCCAGCAGTTCCCGGACAGGTACCTACGAGCAGTACTTC	CASSSRTGTYEQYF
TRBV10-3	.	few	TRBJ2-1	TGTGCCATCAGTGACGACGATGAGCAGTTCTTC	CAISDDDEQFF
TRBV6-1	.	.	TRBJ1-5	TGTGCCAGCAGTGATATGGGGATGGTTCAGCCCCAGCATTTT	CASSDMGMVQPQHF
TRBV6-5	.	.	TRBJ1-2	TGTGCCAGCAGCGCGGGATACAGCTATGGCTACACCTTC	CASSAGYSYGYTF
TRBV28	TRBD1	.	TRBJ1-2	TGTGCCAGCAGCTTAGAGCGTTTAGGGACAGGCGCCCGCGGCTACACCTTC	CASSLERLGTGARGYTF
TRBV15	.	.	TRBJ2-7	TGTGCCACCAGCAGAGGCGGCGGAGTCAGCTCCTACGAGCAGTACTTC	CATSRGGGVSSYEQYF
TRBV15	.	.	TRBJ1-1	TGTGCCACCAGCAGAGGAGGGGCAGTTTTGAACACTGAAGCTTTCTTT	CATSRGGAVLNTEAFF
TRBV18	TRBD1	.	TRBJ1-3	TGTGCCAGCTCTCCCGGGACAGGGAGCTCTGGAAACACCATATATTTT	CASSPGTGSSGNTIYF
TRBV14	.	once	TRBJ2-1	TGTGCCAGCAGCCAAGATGACTACCACTCCTACAATGAGCAGTTCTTC	CASSQDDYHSYNEQFF
TRBV27	.	.	TRBJ2-6	TGTGCCAGCAGTCGGGTCAACTCTGGGGCCAACGTCCTGACTTTC	CASSRVNSGANVLTF
TRBV30	.	.	TRBJ2-6	TGTGCCTGGAGTCTGTGGGGACGGTTTAGCTCTGGGGCCAACGTCCTGACTTTC	CAWSLWGRFSSGANVLTF
TRBV25-1	TRBD2	.	TRBJ2-7	TGTGCCAGCAGTGAATACCCCCGCGGGAGGTCTTACGAGCAGTACTTC	CASSEYPRGRSYEQYF
TRBV6-1	.	.	TRBJ1-4	TGTGCCAGCAGTGATCGGACAGCTGAAAAACTGTTTTTT	CASSDRTAEKLFF
TRBV2	.	.	TRBJ2-3	TGTGCCAGCAGGGAGGAAGTCACAGATACGCAGTATTTT	CASREEVTDTQYF